The entry below gives a single T cell receptor beta chain sequence along with its context. This specimen belongs to a study of blood T cell repertoires in COVID-19. Background on the study: The origin of the acute and convalescent COVID-19 samples was the United States, Italy and Spain. From T cells, B-cell-depleted T cells, or PBMCs came the material, which was cDNA or gDNA.

Original analysis: Reference gene primer amplification gave estimated nucleated cell counts. The data were produced by immunoSEQ multiplex PCR, yet TCRdb's version contains in-frame clones alone and is incomplete. The V and J calls and clone size come from that table; D and trimming were worked out from the DNA. Seen here are roughly 46,000 clones, over 70% observed once, and the top ten hold 15%. CDR3 length: 16 amino acids. The V gene lost 3 bases and the J gene lost 6 bases, with 19 bases spanning the gap. Per germline, CDR1 MNHNS and CDR2 SASEGT. The sequenced sample consisted of peripheral blood. The source of this sequence is a human donor in a cohort sampled during active COVID-19. The chain has TRBV6-1 and TRBJ2-3; D unresolved. In nucleotides, the CDR3 is TGTGCCAGCAGTGACACTGGTCCTTGGGCGTCGGATACGCAGTATTTT. Translation gives CASSDTGPWASDTQYF.